These 11 T cell receptor beta chains were all obtained from the same sample, sequenced in a study of beta chain features in type 1 diabetes. All of the isolated RNA was reverse transcribed, so expressed TCRB transcripts were sequenced. The repertoire was sequenced with immunoSEQ multiplex PCR; TCRdb's copy has only in-frame clones and lacks some. The sample consists of roughly 140,000 clones, under 60% of them appearing once. Sequencing was performed on Tregs from blood. The source is a man aged 18 to 29 in good health.

The chain combines TRBV23-1 with TRBJ1-5; 10 positions agree with TRBD1. TRBV23-1 is an ORF, and what it does is uncertain. V shed 4 bases, J shed 3 bases, and the junction held 6 bases outside the gene matches. The CDR3 extends over 16 amino acids. Written as DNA, the CDR3 is TGCGCCAGCAGTCCACCGGGACAGGGGATCAATCAGCCCCAGCATTTT. It encodes CASSPPGQGINQPQHF.

A few counts support this clone. This chain uses TRBV18 with TRBJ1-3; TRBD1 aligns across 7 bases. This CDR3 has 17 residues. CDR1 and CDR2 from the germline V gene are KGHSH and LQKENI. V gave up 2 bases and J gave up 0 bases; unmatched junction bases: 7. This CDR3 is CASSPRQGADSGNTIYF. CDR3 in DNA: TGTGCCAGCTCACCAAGACAGGGAGCGGACTCTGGAAACACCATATATTTT.

The chain is built from TRBV7-2 and TRBJ2-7; TRBD2 matches 10 bases. The CDR3 is made up of 14 amino acids. From germline, CDR1 is SGHTA and CDR2 FQGNSA. The trim removed 4 bases at V and 5 bases at J, leaving 5 bases unmatched. Here the CDR3 reads CASSSRGLANEQYF. The CDR3 bases are TGTGCCAGCAGCTCTCGGGGACTAGCGAACGAGCAGTACTTC.

This clone came up a few times. V and J are TRBV10-3 and TRBJ2-5; 10 bases match TRBD1. The length of the CDR3 is 13 residues. The V gene's germline CDR1 is ENHRY and CDR2 SYGVKD. Trimming took 10 bases from V and 4 from J; bases not matched to a gene: 6. CDR3 protein: CATKTGGVETQYF. The DNA of the CDR3 is TGTGCCACCAAGACAGGGGGCGTAGAGACCCAGTACTTC.

This clone has only a few counts. This rearrangement joins TRBV7-9 to TRBJ2-1; 9 nucleotides agree with TRBD1. CDR3 length: 13 amino acids. With V trimmed by 4 bases and J by 9 bases, 4 bases remained unmatched. CDR1 and CDR2 (germline): SEHNR, FQNEAQ (reference sequence). In DNA, the CDR3 is TGTGCCAGCAGCTCCACAGGGGGCACTGAGCAGTTCTTC. Encoded protein: CASSSTGGTEQFF.

This clone was observed a handful of times. This sequence joins TRBV2 and TRBJ2-7, with D perhaps matching TRBD2 (7 bases). There are 13 residues in the CDR3. Looked up from germline, CDR1 is SNHLY and CDR2 is FYNNEI. V lost 7 bases, J lost 3 bases, and 13 bases lay in between. DNA for the CDR3: TGTGCCAGCACCGAGGGGGGGCTCTACGAGCAGTACTTC. It specifies CASTEGGLYEQYF.

The V and J genes are TRBV19 and TRBJ1-2, with D uncertain. Trimming took off 10 bases at V and 2 bases at J, with 8 bases between the two ends. Germline V lookup: CDR1 LNHDA, CDR2 SQIVND (reference sequence). There are 11 residues in the CDR3. In nucleotides, the CDR3 is TGTGCCACCTACCGCAACTATGGCTACACCTTC. Protein sequence: CATYRNYGYTF.

The chain couples TRBV2 to TRBJ2-3, with D maybe TRBD2 (6 bases). V was cut by 3 bases and J by 3 bases, with 13 bases left in between. This CDR3 has 15 amino acids. Germline CDR1 is SNHLY and CDR2 is FYNNEI. The CDR3 loop is CASSEIGSRTDTQYF. DNA for the CDR3: TGTGCCAGCAGTGAGATCGGGAGTCGTACAGATACGCAGTATTTT.

The sample holds a few counts of this clone. The V call is TRBV7-8, the J call TRBJ2-7; no definite D call. Germline CDR1 and CDR2: SGHVS and FQNEAQ. V was cut by 5 bases and J by 6 bases, with 11 bases left in between. The CDR3 extends over 12 amino acids. The chain's CDR3 is CASSPVRGEQYF. The CDR3 bases are TGTGCCAGCAGCCCAGTGCGCGGCGAGCAGTACTTC.

The CDR3 DNA is TGCAGCGTTGCCCCCCACAGGGGCAACACCGGGGAGCTGTTTTTT. Amino acids: CSVAPHRGNTGELFF. The rearrangement uses TRBV29-1 and TRBJ2-2; 7 bases are shared with TRBD1. Per the germline V gene, CDR1 is SQVTM and CDR2 is ANQGSEA. The CDR3 loop spans 15 amino acids. Losses at the gene ends were 4 bases for V and 2 bases for J; bases not matched to a gene: 7.

V is TRBV27 and J is TRBJ2-7; 10 bases align to TRBD2. The CDR3 loop spans 14 amino acids. Germline V gene sequence: CDR1 MNHEY, CDR2 SMNVEV (reference sequence). The V and J ends lost 6 bases and 0 bases, in that order; junction bases with no gene match: 2. The CDR3 DNA sequence: TGTGCCAGCAGACTAGCGGGGTTCTCCTACGAGCAGTACTTC. Amino acid sequence: CASRLAGFSYEQYF.